This TCR beta chain was identified in a study of T cell clonality in common variable immunodeficiency. This table comes from immunoSEQ multiplex PCR, and its TCRdb copy is limited to in-frame clones, with some not included. The data show over 35,000 clones, with none appearing a single time. Study observations and caveats: Compared with healthy controls, CVID subjects showed increased TCRbeta clonality, mostly in about a third. Fewer TCRbeta clones were shared among CVID subjects than controls. Fewer deletions and N-nucleotide insertions were reportedly seen in common variable immunodeficiency TCR beta sequences. CVID patient heterogeneity limited repertoire-clinical complication correlations.

There are many counts of this clone. Its antigen is undetermined. The observed sequence ends 3 residues before the CDR3 terminus, with the missing tail filled in from the germline J gene. The CDR3 is made up of 14 amino acids. V shed 4 bases, J shed 6 bases, and the junction held 5 bases outside the gene matches. The chain recombines TRBV12-3 or TRBV12-4 with TRBJ1-5; 8 bases line up with TRBD1. Material: peripheral blood mononuclear cells. The receptor's source is a person between 18 and 69 years old in good health. The CDR3 bases that were read are TGTGCCAGCAGTTACGACAGGGGACTTCAGCCC. Its protein product is CASSYDRGLQP. The whole CDR3 region reads CASSYDRGLQPQHF.